This section outlines one T cell receptor (beta chain) sequence together with its context. What it binds is unknown. The record originates from a study of T cell responses to AZD1222 COVID-19 vaccine. Regarding the study as a whole: Dominant at 160-218 and 743-854, vaccine-associated CD4 TCRs also spanned spike. Only 5 or 6 AZD1222 recipients tested seropositive at baseline. There were mostly white British donors and more females than males, and clonal diversity was possibly underestimated.

Only in-frame clones appear in the TCRdb table, and some are missing; sequencing was by immunoSEQ multiplex PCR. This table holds about 140,000 clones, around 93% found once. Per the germline V gene, CDR1 is LNHDA and CDR2 is SQIVND (reference sequence). The CDR3 has 13 amino acids. V shed 10 bases and J 7 bases; nucleotides not matched to a gene: 9. Sequencing used peripheral blood, obtained 28 days after the second AZD1222 dose. The chain joins TRBV19 to TRBJ1-5; 8 bases agree with TRBD1. The receptor was isolated from an adult who received the AZD1222 COVID-19 vaccine. The CDR3 bases are TGTGCCACCCGGGCACAGGGGGAACAGCCCCAGCATTTT. This codes for CATRAQGEQPQHF.